Listed below are T cell receptor beta chains from one sample, sequenced in a study of early T cells in non-severe SARS-CoV-2 infection. TCRdb independently ran MiXCR on the 5' RACE reads; one entry per CDR3 protein. Of 70,000 to 95,000 distinct CDR3 sequences listed, more than 7.5% are singletons. Sample: whole blood. The receptors originated from an adult who was a healthcare worker with PCR-confirmed SARS-CoV-2 infection or an uninfected control (not recorded which). Each CDR3 is given with its conserved first and last residue. The D gene is left open where the match is weak. The size entry is marked missing in some rows and otherwise reads once, few, many or a size class.

v_gene	abundance	j_gene	d_gene	CDR3aa	CDR3nt
TRBV7-9	many	TRBJ2-3	.	CASRSDLTDTQYF	TGTGCCAGCAGGTCGGACCTCACAGATACGCAGTATTTT
TRBV7-9	.	TRBJ2-7	TRBD2	CASSLGIGLAVYEQYF	TGTGCCAGCAGCCTTGGGATCGGACTAGCGGTCTACGAGCAGTACTTC
TRBV20-1	many	TRBJ2-3	TRBD2	CSAFAALAEDPKYTDTQYF	TGCAGTGCCTTCGCTGCACTAGCGGAGGACCCGAAATACACAGATACGCAGTATTTT
TRBV20-1	many	TRBJ1-2	.	CSARGQDYGYTF	TGCAGTGCTAGAGGACAGGACTATGGCTACACCTTC
TRBV6-1	many	TRBJ1-4	.	CASSLASNEKLFF	TGTGCCAGCAGCTTAGCCTCCAATGAAAAACTGTTTTTT
TRBV29-1	many	TRBJ2-7	TRBD1	CSVGGGGSYEQYF	TGCAGCGTTGGAGGGGGCGGTTCCTACGAGCAGTACTTC
TRBV27	many	TRBJ2-1	.	CASSFRNLARPETRNEQFF	TGTGCCAGCAGTTTTAGGAATCTAGCCAGGCCTGAGACGCGCAATGAGCAGTTCTTC
TRBV3-1	many	TRBJ2-5	.	CASSQDLRTQYF	TGTGCCAGCAGCCAAGATCTGCGGACCCAGTACTTC
TRBV29-1	many	TRBJ2-7	.	CSVENSGSSYEQYF	TGCAGCGTTGAAAACTCCGGATCCTCCTACGAGCAGTACTTC
TRBV20-1	many	TRBJ1-2	.	CSARVGGGLVYGYTF	TGCAGTGCTAGAGTGGGTGGGGGCCTTGTCTATGGCTACACCTTC
TRBV3-1	.	TRBJ2-7	.	CASCHFGGLAEQYF	TGTGCCAGCTGCCATTTTGGGGGATTGGCCGAGCAGTACTTC
TRBV18	many	TRBJ2-5	.	CASSPSGETQYF	TGTGCCAGCTCACCCAGCGGAGAGACCCAGTACTTC
TRBV30	many	TRBJ1-3	.	CAWSEGTLFSGNTIYF	TGTGCCTGGAGTGAAGGCACGTTATTCTCTGGAAACACCATATATTTT
TRBV5-1	many	TRBJ2-2	.	CASSSVTRRDTGELFF	TGCGCCAGCAGCTCGGTTACCCGGCGGGACACCGGGGAGCTGTTTTTT
TRBV14	many	TRBJ2-7	.	CASSRPFGTAGTAGVSYEQYF	TGTGCCAGCAGCCGCCCCTTCGGGACAGCGGGCACCGCGGGAGTGTCCTACGAGCAGTACTTC
TRBV20-1	few	TRBJ2-1	TRBD2	CSASKLAGSGRGYNEQFF	TGCAGTGCTAGCAAACTAGCGGGGTCCGGCCGTGGCTACAATGAGCAGTTCTTC
TRBV27	.	TRBJ2-7	.	CASSPAGTYEQYF	TGTGCCAGCAGTCCTGCAGGTACCTACGAGCAGTACTTC
TRBV7-2	.	TRBJ2-5	.	CASSPPLALAGETQYF	TGTGCCAGCAGCCCCCCCTTAGCGCTCGCGGGGGAGACCCAGTACTTC
TRBV6-1	.	TRBJ2-3	.	CASTSRDPTDTQYF	TGTGCCAGTACCTCCCGGGACCCCACAGATACGCAGTATTTT
TRBV20-1	many	TRBJ2-3	.	CSATHRGANTDTQYF	TGCAGTGCTACCCATCGGGGGGCTAACACAGATACGCAGTATTTT
TRBV29-1	.	TRBJ1-4	.	CSARGPNEKLFF	TGCAGCGCTAGGGGCCCTAATGAAAAACTGTTTTTT
TRBV5-5	many	TRBJ1-2	.	CASSTTLRDTYGYTF	TGTGCCAGCAGCACCACACTACGGGACACCTATGGCTACACCTTC
TRBV27	few	TRBJ2-7	TRBD1	CASSFGRGRGQYF	TGTGCCAGCAGTTTCGGCAGGGGGCGAGGGCAGTACTTC
TRBV5-1	many	TRBJ2-1	TRBD2	CASSTSGRASGVNEQFF	TGCGCCAGCAGCACTAGCGGGAGGGCCTCCGGGGTCAATGAGCAGTTCTTC
TRBV6-1	.	TRBJ1-5	.	CASSPRTLITNQPQHF	TGTGCCAGCAGTCCACGGACCCTAATCACTAATCAGCCCCAGCATTTT
TRBV21-1	few	TRBJ1-5	.	CASSTGTSGSNQPQHF	TGTGCCAGCAGCACCGGTACCTCGGGTAGCAATCAGCCCCAGCATTTT
TRBV5-6	.	TRBJ2-5	.	CASSRAAGTQYF	TGTGCCAGCAGCAGAGCGGCCGGTACCCAGTACTTC
TRBV20-1	.	TRBJ2-2	TRBD1	CSASKDRRHNGELFF	TGCAGTGCTAGCAAGGACAGGAGACACAACGGGGAGCTGTTTTTT
TRBV27	.	TRBJ2-3	TRBD2	CASSLKSAGTRHRQYF	TGTGCCAGCAGTTTAAAATCTGCTGGGACTAGACACAGGCAGTATTTT
TRBV11-2	many	TRBJ2-5	.	CASSTQGQFQETQYF	TGTGCCAGCAGCACCCAGGGGCAGTTCCAAGAGACCCAGTACTTC
TRBV18	few	TRBJ2-5	.	CASSPGQQEETQYF	TGTGCCAGCTCACCAGGCCAGCAAGAAGAGACCCAGTACTTC
TRBV11-2	few	TRBJ2-7	TRBD2	CASSLVAGGDEQYF	TGTGCCAGCAGCTTAGTGGCGGGAGGGGACGAGCAGTACTTC
TRBV29-1	few	TRBJ2-7	TRBD2	CSVEVAGGTYEQYF	TGCAGCGTTGAAGTAGCGGGAGGCACCTACGAGCAGTACTTC
TRBV4-1	many	TRBJ2-1	.	CASSRENEQFF	TGCGCCAGCAGTCGTGAAAATGAGCAGTTCTTC
TRBV18	.	TRBJ1-1	.	CASSPVIASNTEAFF	TGTGCCAGCTCACCAGTGATAGCCTCGAACACTGAAGCTTTCTTT
TRBV12-3/TRBV12-4	many	TRBJ1-1	.	CASRNRRGRNTEAFF	TGTGCCAGCAGGAACCGTAGAGGGAGGAACACTGAAGCTTTCTTT
TRBV6-4	.	TRBJ2-2	.	CASSDQRPGELFF	TGTGCCAGCAGTGACCAGCGTCCCGGGGAGCTGTTTTTT
TRBV3-1	many	TRBJ2-7	.	CASSHSSVAYEQYF	TGTGCCAGCAGCCATTCGTCCGTAGCCTACGAGCAGTACTTC
TRBV7-8	.	TRBJ1-1	.	CASSQDLNTEAFF	TGTGCCAGCAGCCAAGACCTGAACACTGAAGCTTTCTTT
TRBV20-1	.	TRBJ1-2	.	CSARDRINYGYTF	TGCAGTGCTAGGGACAGAATTAACTATGGCTACACCTTC
TRBV11-1	many	TRBJ2-7	.	CASSWGAPSSSYEQYF	TGTGCCAGCAGCTGGGGGGCCCCATCATCCTCCTACGAGCAGTACTTC
TRBV15	few	TRBJ2-3	TRBD2	CATAELAGGPHTQYF	TGTGCCACCGCAGAACTAGCGGGAGGGCCACATACGCAGTATTTT
TRBV4-2	.	TRBJ1-3	TRBD1	CASSNEQGAGNTIYF	TGTGCCAGCAGCAACGAACAGGGGGCAGGAAACACCATATATTTT
TRBV28	.	TRBJ2-7	.	CASRALGVGYEQYF	TGTGCCAGCAGGGCTCTGGGAGTGGGCTACGAGCAGTACTTC
TRBV7-2	few	TRBJ2-7	TRBD2	CASSFGTSGSYEQYF	TGTGCCAGCAGCTTCGGAACTAGCGGATCCTACGAGCAGTACTTC
TRBV10-3	.	TRBJ2-5	.	CAISESSSQETQYF	TGTGCCATCAGTGAGTCGAGTAGCCAAGAGACCCAGTACTTC